The 25 T cell receptor beta chains given below trace back to one sample, sequenced in a study of blood T cell repertoires in COVID-19. Generated by immunoSEQ multiplex PCR, the TCRdb table keeps only in-frame clones and is missing some. Among 300,000 to 450,000 clones listed, more than 75% were seen once. Sequencing used peripheral blood. The source is a human donor with acute or convalescent COVID-19. The donor label of this sample is uncertain.

The gene calls are TRBV6-5 and TRBJ2-7, with 9 bases lining up with TRBD2. With V trimmed by 8 bases and J by 2 bases, 7 bases remained unmatched. The CDR3 sequence is 14 residues long. From germline, CDR1 is MNHEY and CDR2 SVGAGI. The chain's CDR3 is CASQKREDTYEQYF. CDR3 in DNA: TGTGCCAGCCAAAAGCGGGAGGACACCTACGAGCAGTACTTC.

The chain carries TRBV7-2 and TRBJ2-7; 11 bases match TRBD2. This CDR3 has 17 residues. The germline V gene has CDR1 SGHTA and CDR2 FQGNSA. V lost 0 bases and J lost 4; bases outside the gene matches: 8. CDR3 residues: CASSLAVSSGGAYEQYF. CDR3 nucleotides: TGTGCCAGCAGCTTAGCTGTTAGTAGCGGGGGGGCTTACGAGCAGTACTTC.

The rearrangement links TRBV7-6 to TRBJ1-2; 7 nucleotides match TRBD1. Germline lookup yields CDR1 SGHVS and CDR2 FNYEAQ. The CDR3 consists of 14 residues. With V trimmed by 1 base and J by 7 bases, 6 bases remained unmatched. The DNA for the CDR3 is TGTGCCAGCAGCTTAGGAGACAGGGAGAGTGGCTACACCTTC. Protein sequence: CASSLGDRESGYTF. Complete variable domain (other parts from reference TRBV7-6 and TRBJ1-2): GAGVSQSPRYKVTKRGQDVALRCDPISGHVSLYWYRQALGQGPEFLTYFNYEAQQDKSGLPNDRFSAERPEGSISTLTIQRTEQRDSAMYRCASSLGDRESGYTFGSGTRLTVV.

The rearrangement joins TRBV28 to TRBJ1-2, with TRBD1 as a possible D gene (6 bases). The V and J ends lost 6 bases and 0 bases respectively, with 14 bases between them. The CDR3 is made up of 15 amino acids. Germline values: CDR1 MDHEN, CDR2 SYDVKM. The CDR3 DNA reads TGTGCCAGCAGCTCAGGGGTGGGTGCTAACTATGGCTACACCTTC. Amino acids: CASSSGVGANYGYTF.

This clone has just one count. DNA of the CDR3: TGTGCCAGTACCGGCATTGGACGGGGTAATCAGCCCCAGCATTTT. It yields the protein CASTGIGRGNQPQHF. This rearrangement joins TRBV19 to TRBJ1-5; D gene unclear. This CDR3 contains 15 residues. Germline CDR1 reads LNHDA; CDR2 reads SQIVND (reference sequence). Trimming cost V 7 bases and J 4 bases, with 17 bases left between them. Full variable domain (rest looked up from reference TRBV19 and TRBJ1-5): DGGITQSPKYLFRKEGQNVTLSCEQNLNHDAMYWYRQDPGQGLRLIYYSQIVNDFQKGDIAEGYSVSREKKESFPLTVTSAQKNPTAFYLCASTGIGRGNQPQHFGDGTRLSIL.

The chain uses TRBV6-6 and TRBJ2-3; D perhaps matches TRBD1 (6 bases). The CDR3 loop spans 16 amino acids. From germline, CDR1 is MNHNY and CDR2 SVGAGI (reference sequence). V lost 4 bases to trimming and J lost 5 bases, with 19 bases between them. Here the CDR3 DNA reads TGTGCCAGCAGTTCTCGGGCCAACCGAGGGGGAGATACGCAGTATTTT. Amino acid sequence: CASSSRANRGGDTQYF.

This clone appeared a few times. The genes are TRBV5-1 and TRBJ2-3; maybe TRBD2 (5 bases). Germline CDR1 is SGHRS and CDR2 is YFSETQ. This CDR3 spans 11 amino acids. The V end lost 7 bases, the J end lost 8 bases, and 11 bases lay between the germline ends. The CDR3 spells CASLDFGTQYF. DNA for the CDR3: TGCGCCAGCCTGGACTTTGGTACGCAGTATTTT.

The chain combines TRBV19 with TRBJ1-2; D is unresolved. Trimming removed 1 base at V and 8 bases at J, with 8 bases between. Germline CDR1 and CDR2: LNHDA and SQIVND (reference sequence). The length of the CDR3 is 12 residues. The CDR3: CASSIGRSGYTF. As DNA, the CDR3 is TGTGCCAGTAGTATAGGCCGGAGCGGCTACACCTTC.

The J gene is TRBJ1-2, the V gene TRBV5-4; D gene ambiguous. Per germline, CDR1 SGHNT and CDR2 YYREEE (reference sequence). CDR3 size: 13 residues. Trimming removed 0 bases at V and 8 bases at J, with 11 bases between. CDR3 sequence reads: CASSLAPTGGYTF. The CDR3, as DNA: TGTGCCAGCAGCTTGGCCCCGACTGGGGGCTACACCTTC.

The V gene is TRBV7-6, the J gene TRBJ2-5; 8 bases map to TRBD2. V lost 1 base to trimming and J lost 4 bases; unmatched junction nucleotides: 5. This CDR3 comprises 15 residues. Germline assignment: CDR1 SGHVS and CDR2 FNYEAQ. The CDR3 sequence is CASSLDGLAGETQYF. In nucleotides, the CDR3 is TGTGCCAGCAGCTTAGACGGACTAGCTGGAGAGACCCAGTACTTC.

This chain links TRBV11-3 with TRBJ2-3; 7 bases align to TRBD1. Germline loops: CDR1 SGHNT, CDR2 YENEEA. The CDR3 has 15 residues. J was trimmed by 1 base and V by 1 base; bases with no gene match: 2. CDR3 in DNA: TGTGCCAGCAGCTTAGCAGGGACAGGCACAGATACGCAGTATTTT. Protein product: CASSLAGTGTDTQYF. Using reference TRBV11-3 and TRBJ2-3 for the parts outside the CDR3, the full variable domain is EAGVVQSPRYKIIEKKQPVAFWCNPISGHNTLYWYLQNLGQGPELLIRYENEEAVDDSQLPKDRFSAERLKGVDSTLKIQPAELGDSAVYLCASSLAGTGTDTQYFGPGTRLTVL.

This rearrangement joins TRBV6-6 to TRBJ2-7; 8 nucleotides match TRBD2. Germline V lookup: CDR1 MNHNY, CDR2 SVGAGI (reference sequence). The CDR3 length is 14 residues. V gave up 2 bases and J gave up 4 bases; unmatched junction bases: 4. CDR3 sequence reads: CASSYPGGLYEQYF. CDR3 in DNA: TGTGCCAGCAGTTACCCGGGGGGGCTTTACGAGCAGTACTTC.

The sample holds one count of this clone. V and J are TRBV5-4 and TRBJ1-2; D uncertain. The CDR3 loop spans 14 amino acids. Trimming cost V 4 bases and J 3 bases, with 13 bases left between them. Germline V gene data show CDR1 as SGHNT and CDR2 as YYREEE (reference sequence). In DNA, the CDR3 is TGTGCCAGCAGCCTATCCTCCGGGGACTATGGCTACACCTTC. Translation gives CASSLSSGDYGYTF.

The V and J genes are TRBV7-9 and TRBJ1-4; 7 bases are shared with TRBD1. The CDR3 consists of 15 residues. Germline assignment: CDR1 SEHNR and CDR2 FQNEAQ (reference sequence). With V trimmed by 0 bases and J by 7 bases, 5 bases remained unmatched. The CDR3 DNA reads TGTGCCAGCAGCTTAGCTGTACAGGGGTTTGAAAAACTGTTTTTT. Translation gives CASSLAVQGFEKLFF.

The chain couples TRBV5-1 to TRBJ2-3; D is uncertain. Per germline, CDR1 SGHRS and CDR2 YFSETQ. V lost 4 bases, J lost 4 bases, and 7 bases lay in between. The CDR3 spans 12 residues. The CDR3 protein is CASSPSADTQYF. In nucleotides, the CDR3 is TGCGCCAGCAGCCCTTCCGCAGATACGCAGTATTTT.

The J gene is TRBJ2-7, the V gene TRBV3-1 (or the pseudogene TRBV3-2); 11 bases are a match to TRBD2. This CDR3 is built from 15 residues. Germline CDR1 reads LGHDT; CDR2 reads YNNKEL (reference sequence). J lost 1 base, V lost 5 bases, and 4 bases had no gene match. CDR3 coding DNA: TGTGCCAGCAGCTACGGGACTAGCGGATCCTACGAGCAGTACTTC. The encoded protein is CASSYGTSGSYEQYF.

V is TRBV6-5 and J is TRBJ1-5, with TRBD1 matching 7 bases. This CDR3 region has 15 residues. Germline-derived CDR1 and CDR2 are MNHEY and SVGAGI. With V trimmed by 6 bases and J by 4 bases, 9 bases remained unmatched. The CDR3 DNA reads as TGTGCCAGCAGAGGGACAGATCGTTATAATCAGCCCCAGCATTTT. This translates into CASRGTDRYNQPQHF.

The V call is TRBV2, the J call TRBJ2-1, with D perhaps matching TRBD2 (6 bases). This CDR3 is 14 amino acids long. Germline V gives CDR1 SNHLY, CDR2 FYNNEI. Deletions cut 6 bases from V and 8 bases from J, with 17 bases between. The CDR3 here is CASSRRLVIDEQFF. The CDR3 DNA reads TGTGCCAGCAGCCGCCGACTAGTAATCGATGAGCAGTTCTTC.

This clone was counted a few times. The chain combines TRBV6-5 with TRBJ1-5; D is undetermined. Trimming took 6 bases from V and 7 from J, leaving 16 bases between them. Germline V gene data show CDR1 as MNHEY and CDR2 as SVGAGI. CDR3 length equals 14 residues. The CDR3 sequence is CASSRRAGRQPQHF. For the CDR3, the DNA is TGTGCCAGCAGCAGGAGAGCCGGGAGGCAGCCCCAGCATTTT.

In this sample, this clone turned up once. This chain joins TRBV4-1 and TRBJ2-1; 10 bases fit TRBD2. This CDR3 is 14 amino acids long. V lost 6 bases, J lost 8 bases, and 7 bases stayed unmatched. CDR1 and CDR2 from the germline V gene are MGHRA and YSYEKL. The CDR3 is CASSLSSGSYEQFF. CDR3 DNA sequence: TGCGCCAGCAGTCTTTCTAGCGGGAGTTATGAGCAGTTCTTC.

This sequence joins TRBV5-1 and TRBJ2-3, with 8 bases identical to TRBD2. V lost 6 bases, J lost 1 base, and 7 bases stayed unmatched. This CDR3 spans 15 amino acids. CDR1 and CDR2 (germline): SGHRS, YFSETQ. CDR3 in DNA: TGCGCCAGCAAATCAACGACTAGCGGCACAGATACGCAGTATTTT. Protein product: CASKSTTSGTDTQYF.

The chain carries TRBV28 and TRBJ1-2; D ambiguous. V was shortened by 6 bases and J by 4 bases, with 15 bases between the two germline ends. From germline, CDR1 is MDHEN and CDR2 SYDVKM. There are 14 residues in the CDR3. The CDR3 loop reads CASRGSIRVYGYTF. CDR3 nucleotide sequence: TGTGCCAGCAGGGGTTCGATTCGGGTCTATGGCTACACCTTC.

DNA for the CDR3: TGTGCCAGCAGCTTAGGGTTGCTAGCGGGCCCCTACAATGAGCAGTTCTTC. Its protein is CASSLGLLAGPYNEQFF. The chain couples TRBV7-2 to TRBJ2-1; 8 bases align to TRBD2. The CDR3 spans 17 residues. The J segment lost 2 bases and the V segment lost 1 base, leaving 7 bases of the junction unmatched. Germline V gene lookup returns CDR1 SGHTA and CDR2 FQGNSA.

The gene calls are TRBV2 and TRBJ2-1; 8 nucleotides line up with TRBD2. Germline V gene data show CDR1 as SNHLY and CDR2 as FYNNEI. The CDR3 totals 15 residues. After removal of 4 bases from V and 8 bases from J, the junction contained 10 bases not matched to a gene. The CDR3 DNA sequence: TGTGCCAGCAGTGCCCAGCGGGGGCTTTTCGATGAGCAGTTCTTC. It is translated as CASSAQRGLFDEQFF.

V gene TRBV6-5 combines with J gene TRBJ1-3; D possibly corresponds to TRBD1 (6 bases). This CDR3 comprises 15 residues. V lost 6 bases to trimming and J lost 0 bases, with 12 bases between them. CDR1 and CDR2 from the germline V gene are MNHEY and SVGAGI. The CDR3 nucleotides read TGTGCCAGCAGCCTGGACAGAGCCTCTGGAAACACCATATATTTT. Amino acid sequence: CASSLDRASGNTIYF.